This record covers a single TCR beta chain. CDR1 SNHLY and CDR2 FYNNEI come from the germline V gene. The CDR3 runs to 15 residues. The V gene lost 4 bases and the J gene lost 2 bases, with 13 bases spanning the gap. The investigators amplified TCR beta CDR3 regions from RNA transcripts. The HTBI primer set was used in a first-round RT-PCR of the TCR CDR3. A single record per CDR3 protein comes from TCRdb applying MiXCR to the multiplex PCR reads. This sample has some 300,000 distinct CDR3 sequences, with around 16% found just once. This sample was taken from a study of T cells in Graves' hyperthyroidism and ophthalmopathy.

This TCR was sampled from a man younger than 40 with Graves' hyperthyroidism. The V call is TRBV2, the J call TRBJ2-3; D might be TRBD1 or TRBD2, each matching 6 bases. The sequenced material came from blood. The CDR3 here is CASSGGGQDTDTQYF. DNA of the CDR3: TGTGCCAGCAGTGGAGGGGGGCAGGACACAGATACGCAGTATTTT.